The subject of this entry is one T cell receptor (beta chain). Its antigen is undetermined. Only in-frame clones appear in the TCRdb table, and some are missing; sequencing was by immunoSEQ multiplex PCR. The sample yields 90,000 to 120,000 clones, around 94% seen once. These data come from a study of T cell responses to AZD1222 COVID-19 vaccine. Across the whole study: Recipients boosted at about 4 weeks or about 12 weeks are pooled. Points from the study as a whole: Baseline antibody screening turned up just five to seven seropositive AZD1222 recipients. Only after the peak T cell response were repertoires sampled. Donors skewed white British and female; clonal diversity was possibly underestimated.

Germline V CDR1 and CDR2: SGHAT, FQNNGV. Trimming took 6 bases from V and 5 from J; bases not matched to a gene: 4. This CDR3 is built from 14 residues. This sequence joins TRBV11-2 and TRBJ2-2; TRBD1 aligns across 9 bases. The TCR comes from an adult in good health. Material: peripheral blood, obtained on day 0 of AZD1222 vaccination. This chain's CDR3 is CASSKQGATGELFF. In nucleotides, the CDR3 is TGTGCCAGCAGTAAACAGGGGGCTACCGGGGAGCTGTTTTTT.